This T cell receptor beta chain was sequenced for a study of shared clonotypes between healthy human individuals. Looking at the study overall: The donor group consisted of two women and three men, aged 18 to 49.

The assay ran at deep level. When replicate PCRs were run on sorted subsets, they used 150 to 200 ng DNA, about 31,000 T cell genomes. Assay used: immunoSEQ multiplex PCR; TCRdb lists only in-frame clones, some missing. The table lists about 670,000 clones, around 72% of them singletons. Findings and caveats of the study: An anticipated effect of sequencing depth on clonotype sharing among donors was recognized.

The V gene end was trimmed by 5 bases and the J gene end by 4 bases; junction bases not matched to a gene: 5. Germline CDR1 KGHSH, CDR2 LQKENI. This CDR3 is 15 amino acids long. Notes on this clone: Its antigen is unidentified.

V is TRBV18 and J is TRBJ1-5; 10 bases match TRBD1. The TCR was taken from a woman aged 25 to 39 in good health. What was sequenced was memory CD4+ T cells sorted from blood. This sample's subset: CD45RA-negative fraction. The CDR3 DNA reads TGTGCCAGCTCATACACGGGACAGGGGAATCAGCCCCAGCATTTT. Amino acids: CASSYTGQGNQPQHF. The full variable domain, its missing parts supplied by reference TRBV18 and TRBJ1-5, is NAGVMQNPRHLVRRRGQEARLRCSPMKGHSHVYWYRQLPEEGLKFMVYLQKENIIDESGMPKERFSAEFPKEGPSILRIQQVVRGDSAAYFCASSYTGQGNQPQHFGDGTRLSIL.